Only a few counts were recorded for the clone carrying this T cell receptor (beta chain). As yet, its antigen is unknown. The entry originates in a study of blood T cells in healthy people across ages. Study-wide results and limits: Aged donors had fewer naive CD4+ cells and lower diversity than long-lived donors. Naive T cell percentage showed a strong correlation with the diversity of TCR beta.

Aged about 6 to 95, donors were systemically healthy Caucasians from Russia. The second PCR ran about 6 to 11 cycles with a sample-barcoded 5' primer and J-beta primers. TCRdb processed the 5' RACE reads anew with MiXCR; each CDR3 protein has one entry. The sample consists of about 570,000 distinct CDR3 sequences, 25% to 30% of them appearing once. The CDR3 has 18 amino acids. J gave up 0 bases and V 5 bases, and 8 bases lay outside the gene matches. Germline V gene data show CDR1 as MNHEY and CDR2 as SMNVEV (reference sequence). This TCR was recovered from a woman aged 70 to 79 in good health. Sequencing was carried out using blood. V is TRBV27 and J is TRBJ2-5, with 14 bases fitting TRBD2. The CDR3 DNA reads as TGTGCCAGCAGTCGACTAGCGGGGGGGCGGGGGTACCAAGAGACCCAGTACTTC. As protein: CASSRLAGGRGYQETQYF.